This entry features one TCR beta chain sequence. This entry is derived from a study of T cells in Graves' hyperthyroidism and ophthalmopathy. Any patient presenting with uncontrolled infection, other autoimmune disease, pregnancy or lactation was left out. Template material for amplifying TCR beta CDR3 regions consisted of RNA transcripts. The HTBI set primed first-round TCR CDR3 RT-PCR. TCRdb re-called the multiplex PCR reads with MiXCR, one entry per CDR3 protein. Of about 640,000 distinct CDR3 sequences in the sample, 20% were seen once. The germline V gene has CDR1 MDHEN and CDR2 SYDVKM. This CDR3 has 16 amino acids. Germline trimming cut 3 bases from V and 10 bases from J; bases unmatched to any gene: 13.

The receptor's source is a man aged 30 to 39 with Graves' ophthalmopathy. The chain is built from TRBV28 and TRBJ2-1; 9 bases align to TRBD2. Specimen: blood. The CDR3 DNA reads TGTGCCAGCAGTTTCCGACTAGCGGTCCTCCGGGGGGAGCAGTTCTTC. Translated: CASSFRLAVLRGEQFF.